The next 27 T cell receptor beta chains were all read from a single sample in a study of T cell responses to AZD1222 COVID-19 vaccine. Produced via immunoSEQ multiplex PCR; TCRdb's table is partial and in-frame only. The sample lists tens of thousands of clones; approximately 88% were seen once. The sample was peripheral blood, taken on day 0 of AZD1222 vaccination. These receptors originate from an adult in good health.

The chain carries TRBV7-6 and TRBJ2-2; tentative D call: TRBD2 (5 bases). The CDR3 covers 16 residues. V was pared by 4 bases and J by 0 bases, with 12 bases between. The germline V gene has CDR1 SGHVS and CDR2 FNYEAQ. CDR3 sequence (DNA): TGTGCCAGCAGCTCTAGTACCGGGACGAACACCGGGGAGCTGTTTTTT. It is translated as CASSSSTGTNTGELFF. The whole variable domain, filled in from reference TRBV7-6 and TRBJ2-2, reads GAGVSQSPRYKVTKRGQDVALRCDPISGHVSLYWYRQALGQGPEFLTYFNYEAQQDKSGLPNDRFSAERPEGSISTLTIQRTEQRDSAMYRCASSSSTGTNTGELFFGEGSRLTVL.

This sequence joins TRBV30 and TRBJ2-3; no reliable D call. Per germline, CDR1 GTSNPN and CDR2 SVGIG (reference sequence). Trimming left V 0 bases short and J 4 bases short, with 8 bases between. The CDR3 loop spans 13 amino acids. CDR3 bases: TGTGCCTGGAGTGTACACCACTCAGATACGCAGTATTTT. This translates into CAWSVHHSDTQYF.

This clone was seen a few times. The rearrangement links TRBV6-4 to TRBJ2-5; 12 bases map to TRBD2. V lost 6 bases and J lost 2; bases outside the gene matches: 10. CDR3 length equals 17 residues. Germline CDR1 and CDR2: MRHNA and SNTAGT. CDR3 sequence: CASRKTSGSPPQETQYF. The DNA for the CDR3 is TGTGCCAGCAGGAAGACTAGCGGGAGCCCCCCACAAGAGACCCAGTACTTC.

The genes are TRBV19 and TRBJ1-2; the D gene is possibly TRBD1 (6 bases). The CDR3 sequence is 14 residues long. Per germline, CDR1 LNHDA and CDR2 SQIVND (reference sequence). V dropped 5 bases and J dropped 2 bases, with 12 bases sitting between them. CDR3 coding DNA: TGTGCCAGTAGTTTCCTGGGGGGCAACTATGGCTACACCTTC. It codes for CASSFLGGNYGYTF.

The CDR3 reads CASSEGGRRLYNEQFF. The CDR3 nucleotides read TGTGCCAGCAGTGAAGGCGGGAGGCGATTGTACAATGAGCAGTTCTTC. The genes are TRBV2 and TRBJ2-1; TRBD2 agrees at 8 bases. J was trimmed by 4 bases and V by 1 base; bases with no gene match: 6. Germline V lookup: CDR1 SNHLY, CDR2 FYNNEI. The CDR3 is 16 residues long.

This clone was seen once. The chain is built from TRBV19 and TRBJ1-5; no clear D. The CDR3 is 13 amino acids. Germline V gives CDR1 LNHDA, CDR2 SQIVND (reference sequence). V was pared by 7 bases and J by 5 bases, with 12 bases between. The CDR3 region has the DNA TGTGCCAGTAAAGTTCCAGGAGATCAGCCCCAGCATTTT. Translated: CASKVPGDQPQHF.

The chain has TRBV3-1 (or the pseudogene TRBV3-2) and TRBJ2-2; 10 bases fit TRBD2. Germline trimming cut 1 base from V and 5 bases from J; bases unmatched to any gene: 4. The CDR3 consists of 16 residues. The germline CDR1 and CDR2 sequences are LGHDT and YNNKEL (reference sequence). CDR3 in DNA: TGTGCCAGCAGCCAAGTGGCTAGCGGGAGTACCGGGGAGCTGTTTTTT. Translation: CASSQVASGSTGELFF.

This clone was seen only a few times. The chain employs TRBV7-9 and TRBJ1-6; no definite D call. V lost 8 bases and J 8 bases, leaving 7 bases between the germline ends. Germline assignment: CDR1 SEHNR and CDR2 FQNEAQ (reference sequence). The CDR3 loop spans 11 amino acids. CDR3 DNA sequence: TGTGCCAGCGGATCGGATTCACCCCTCCACTTT. Translation gives CASGSDSPLHF. Full variable domain (rest looked up from reference TRBV7-9 and TRBJ1-6): DTGVSQNPRHKITKRGQNVTFRCDPISEHNRLYWYRQTLGQGPEFLTYFQNEAQLEKSRLLSDRFSAERPKGSFSTLEIQRTEQGDSAMYLCASGSDSPLHFGNGTRLTVT.

This rearrangement joins TRBV21-1 to TRBJ2-3; the table's D gene call, TRBD2, was not cross checked with the DNA. TRBV21-1 is an annotated pseudogene. The CDR3 has 14 amino acids. CDR3 sequence: CARLPAASTDTQYF. In nucleotides, the CDR3 is TGTGCCAGGTTGCCAGCGGCGAGCACAGATACGCAGTATTTT.

V and J are TRBV24-1 and TRBJ2-5; 15 bases align to TRBD2. Germline CDR1 reads KGHDR; CDR2 reads SFDVKD. The CDR3 sequence is 17 residues long. Trimming took 7 bases from V and 4 from J; bases not matched to a gene: 9. CDR3 region: CATSPATGLAGGETQYF. The CDR3 coding sequence is TGTGCCACCAGCCCAGCCACGGGACTAGCGGGAGGAGAGACCCAGTACTTC.

This clone was recorded once. The CDR3, as DNA: TGTGCCAGCTCACCAGTAGGGGGAGGTTACAATGAGCAGTTCTTC. It yields the protein CASSPVGGGYNEQFF. V usage is TRBV18 and J usage is TRBJ2-1; D possibly uses TRBD1 or TRBD2 (6 bases each). The V and J ends lost 2 bases and 4 bases respectively, with 12 bases between them. The CDR3 contains 15 residues. Per the germline V gene, CDR1 is KGHSH and CDR2 is LQKENI.

This rearrangement joins TRBV5-5 to TRBJ1-1; D is uncertain. CDR3 length: 17 amino acids. Trimming pared 4 bases from V and 0 bases from J, leaving 19 bases between. In germline, CDR1 is SGHKS, CDR2 YYEKEE (reference sequence). CDR3 region: CASSATDSGIMNTEAFF. The CDR3 DNA sequence: TGTGCCAGCAGCGCCACAGATTCCGGCATTATGAACACTGAAGCTTTCTTT.

The chain has TRBV6-1 and TRBJ1-5; no definite D call. The CDR3 totals 16 residues. V lost 2 bases, J lost 7 bases, and 18 bases lay in between. The germline V gene encodes CDR1 MNHNS and CDR2 SASEGT. The CDR3 DNA follows: TGTGCCAGCAGTGAACCTGGCCTGAGGGCGGGCCAGCCCCAGCATTTT. This translates into CASSEPGLRAGQPQHF.

This clone has only a few counts. The CDR3 DNA follows: TGTGCCAGCAATTGGGGTTACACTGAAGCTTTCTTT. This gives the protein CASNWGYTEAFF. This chain links TRBV2 with TRBJ1-1; no clear D gene. The CDR3 extends over 12 amino acids. Deletions cut 7 bases from V and 3 bases from J, with 9 bases between. From germline, CDR1 is SNHLY and CDR2 FYNNEI.

CDR3: CAWDSLRSSYNEQFF. The CDR3 DNA reads TGTGCCTGGGACTCCCTAAGGAGCTCCTACAATGAGCAGTTCTTC. The gene calls are TRBV30 and TRBJ2-1; D gene unclear. V lost 5 bases, J lost 0 bases, and 14 bases lay in between. The CDR3 sequence is 15 residues long. Per the germline V gene, CDR1 is GTSNPN and CDR2 is SVGIG (reference sequence). The whole variable domain, filled in from reference TRBV30 and TRBJ2-1, reads SQTIHQWPATLVQPVGSPLSLECTVEGTSNPNLYWYRQAAGRGLQLLFYSVGIGQISSEVPQNLSASRPQDRQFILSSKKLLLSDSGFYLCAWDSLRSSYNEQFFGPGTRLTVL.

The chain combines TRBV7-2 with TRBJ2-1; 13 bases are a match to TRBD2. CDR1 and CDR2 from the germline V gene are SGHTA and FQGNSA. The CDR3 is 15 residues long. J gave up 10 bases and V 7 bases, and 10 bases lay outside the gene matches. The CDR3 sequence is CASTDLGLAGEEQFF. The CDR3 nucleotides read TGTGCCAGCACCGACCTTGGACTAGCGGGAGAAGAGCAGTTCTTC.

The chain has TRBV5-4 and TRBJ1-3, with D perhaps matching TRBD1 (6 bases). The CDR3 is made up of 16 amino acids. CDR1 and CDR2 (germline): SGHNT, YYREEE (reference sequence). Trimming removed 5 bases from V and 0 bases from J, with 15 bases in between. The chain's CDR3 is CASSVGGHVSGNTIYF. The CDR3 DNA reads TGTGCCAGCAGTGTAGGGGGACATGTCTCTGGAAACACCATATATTTT.

In the case of this clone: This specimen includes other DNA sequences encoding the same CDR3. V is TRBV7-8 and J is TRBJ2-7; unclear D gene. The CDR3 is 13 residues long. V lost 1 base and J 3 bases, leaving 7 bases between the germline ends. Germline V gene sequence: CDR1 SGHVS, CDR2 FQNEAQ. The CDR3 DNA is TGTGCCAGCAGCTTAGGTGGAAACTACGAGCAGTACTTC. It translates to CASSLGGNYEQYF.

This rearrangement joins TRBV5-4 to TRBJ2-7; 10 bases are shared with TRBD2. Germline loops: CDR1 SGHNT, CDR2 YYREEE (reference sequence). The CDR3 is 16 residues long. V was pared by 4 bases and J by 7 bases, with 14 bases of the junction left unmatched. CDR3 region: CASSRRSSGSASEQYF. CDR3 in DNA: TGTGCCAGCAGCCGACGGTCTAGCGGGAGCGCTTCGGAGCAGTACTTC. Combining the CDR3 with reference TRBV5-4 and TRBJ2-7 gives the whole variable domain ETGVTQSPTHLIKTRGQQVTLRCSSQSGHNTVSWYQQALGQGPQFIFQYYREEENGRGNFPPRFSGLQFPNYSSELNVNALELDDSALYLCASSRRSSGSASEQYFGPGTRLTVT.

This clone was observed a single time. The chain has TRBV5-5 and TRBJ2-7, with 14 bases fitting TRBD2. The germline CDR1 and CDR2 sequences are SGHKS and YYEKEE (reference sequence). V lost 3 bases to trimming and J lost 4 bases; unmatched junction nucleotides: 3. The CDR3 covers 15 residues. The CDR3 reads CASSWGLAGVYEQYF. The CDR3 DNA is TGTGCCAGCAGCTGGGGACTAGCGGGAGTTTACGAGCAGTACTTC.

This chain uses TRBV11-2 with TRBJ2-1, with 11 bases aligning to TRBD2. Germline CDR1 and CDR2: SGHAT and FQNNGV. There are 16 residues in the CDR3. Trimming removed 1 base from V and 7 bases from J; junction bases left unmatched: 6. The CDR3 loop is CASSLGGSGRDNEQFF. CDR3 in DNA: TGTGCCAGCAGCTTAGGGGGTAGCGGGAGGGATAATGAGCAGTTCTTC.

The chain uses TRBV12-3 or TRBV12-4 and TRBJ1-2, with D hard to call. The CDR3 is 11 residues long. V lost 5 bases to trimming and J lost 8 bases, with 9 bases between them. DNA for the CDR3: TGTGCCAGCAGTCTAGTGAAAGGCTACACCTTC. Translation gives CASSLVKGYTF.

V usage is TRBV28 and J usage is TRBJ1-4; possibly TRBD1 for D (6 bases). The CDR3 has 14 amino acids. Per the germline V gene, CDR1 is MDHEN and CDR2 is SYDVKM. V was clipped by 4 bases and J by 7 bases, with 13 bases between them. The CDR3 nucleotides read TGTGCCAGCAGTTACAGGGTGTCGGTTGAAAAACTGTTTTTT. Its translation is CASSYRVSVEKLFF.

The gene calls are TRBV7-9 and TRBJ1-6; D might be TRBD1 (5 bases). Germline CDR1 is SEHNR and CDR2 is FQNEAQ (reference sequence). Trimming took 5 bases from V and 9 from J, leaving 14 bases between them. This CDR3 is 14 amino acids long. The CDR3 coding sequence is TGTGCCAGCAGCGACAGACTTATTGGTTCACCCCTCCACTTT. Its translation is CASSDRLIGSPLHF. The full variable domain, completed using reference TRBV7-9 and TRBJ1-6, is DTGVSQNPRHKITKRGQNVTFRCDPISEHNRLYWYRQTLGQGPEFLTYFQNEAQLEKSRLLSDRFSAERPKGSFSTLEIQRTEQGDSAMYLCASSDRLIGSPLHFGNGTRLTVT.

The rearrangement uses TRBV7-7 and TRBJ2-3; TRBD1 might be the D (5 bases). V was cut by 1 base and J by 0 bases, with 8 bases left in between. Germline CDR1 reads SSHAT; CDR2 reads FNYEAQ (reference sequence). This CDR3 has 15 residues. The CDR3: CASSLGTGSTDTQYF. The CDR3 DNA follows: TGTGCCAGCAGCTTAGGTACAGGCAGCACAGATACGCAGTATTTT.

V and J are TRBV10-3 and TRBJ1-2; D may be TRBD1 (5 bases). The V and J ends lost 0 bases and 6 bases respectively, with 8 bases between them. CDR3 size: 13 residues. Per germline, CDR1 ENHRY and CDR2 SYGVKD. DNA of the CDR3: TGTGCCATCAGTGAGTCAGGGGTGGATGGCTACACCTTC. Protein product: CAISESGVDGYTF.

The CDR3 bases are TGTGCCAGCAGTGAAGGTTTAGGGCAGCCAGAAAAAAATGAGCAGTTCTTC. It is translated as CASSEGLGQPEKNEQFF. The chain is built from TRBV6-1 and TRBJ2-1; no clear D. Germline CDR1 is MNHNS and CDR2 is SASEGT. Trimming pared 1 base from V and 7 bases from J, leaving 20 bases between. This CDR3 has 17 amino acids.